This T cell receptor beta chain was recovered during a study of blood T cell repertoires in COVID-19. Per germline, CDR1 LGHDT and CDR2 YNNKEL (reference sequence). The V segment lost 3 bases and the J segment 11 bases; nucleotides outside the gene matches: 2. The CDR3 is 11 amino acids. Measured with immunoSEQ multiplex PCR; TCRdb has only the in-frame clones, and not every one. The sample lists under 100,000 clones, 75% to 90% seen once, with roughly 1.1% in the top ten. Sequences were obtained from peripheral blood. The receptor comes from a human donor in a cohort sampled during active COVID-19. V usage is TRBV3-1 (or the pseudogene TRBV3-2) and J usage is TRBJ1-1; 8 positions agree with TRBD1. CDR3 in amino acids: CASSQGDRAFF. The CDR3, as DNA: TGTGCCAGCAGCCAGGGGGACAGGGCTTTCTTT.